Detailed here is one T cell receptor beta chain. A multiplex PCR was run with 60 Vbeta primers and 13 Jbeta primers. TCRdb's copy holds only in-frame clones and misses some; the assay was immunoSEQ multiplex PCR. The sample yields 160,000 or so clones, about 72% seen once. The data stem from a study of cytomegalovirus exposure and HLA in healthy donors. Losses at the gene ends were 2 bases for V and 4 bases for J; bases not matched to a gene: 5. The germline V gene encodes CDR1 SGHTA and CDR2 FQGNSA. The CDR3 runs to 15 residues. The chain is built from TRBV7-2 and TRBJ2-1, with 7 positions matching TRBD2. This receptor was identified in a man aged 45 to 65 in good health and CMV-seropositive. The sequenced sample was PBMCs. The CDR3 coding sequence is TGTGCCAGCAGCTTAAGGCGGGGGACGTACAATGAGCAGTTCTTC. Protein sequence: CASSLRRGTYNEQFF.